The 28 T cell receptor beta chains presented below share a single source sample, sequenced in a study of cytomegalovirus exposure and HLA in healthy donors. Primers included in the PCR were 60 Vbeta and 13 Jbeta primers. The method was immunoSEQ multiplex PCR; TCRdb's version includes in-frame clones alone and lacks a portion of them. The profile shows about 120,000 clones, 80% of them singletons. The material sequenced was PBMCs. The receptors derive from a female donor in good health and CMV-seropositive.

The chain employs TRBV7-2 and TRBJ2-3; 10 bases line up with TRBD2. Unmatched junction bases numbered 3, after V lost 1 base and J lost 5 bases. In germline, CDR1 is SGHTA, CDR2 FQGNSA. The CDR3 contains 15 residues. CDR3: CASSLGLAGVDTQYF. Written as DNA, the CDR3 is TGTGCCAGCAGCTTAGGGCTAGCGGGGGTAGATACGCAGTATTTT.

The V and J genes are TRBV5-6 and TRBJ2-1; 8 positions match TRBD1. This CDR3 has 13 amino acids. V lost 1 base and J lost 12; bases outside the gene matches: 6. CDR1 and CDR2 (germline): SGHDT, YYEEEE. The CDR3, as DNA: TGTGCCAGCAGCTTGAGAGACAGGGGTGGGCAGTTCTTC. This codes for CASSLRDRGGQFF. The entire variable domain, with the rest obtained from reference TRBV5-6 and TRBJ2-1, is as follows: DAGVTQSPTHLIKTRGQQVTLRCSPKSGHDTVSWYQQALGQGPQFIFQYYEEEERQRGNFPDRFSGHQFPNYSSELNVNALLLGDSALYLCASSLRDRGGQFFGPGTRLTVL.

V and J are TRBV5-1 and TRBJ1-5, with 7 bases that match TRBD1. Germline loops: CDR1 SGHRS, CDR2 YFSETQ. The CDR3 covers 13 residues. V trimming: 2 bases; J trimming: 5 bases; junction bases outside the gene matches: 1. The CDR3 spells CASSFTGDQPQHF. In DNA form, the CDR3 reads TGCGCCAGCAGCTTTACAGGGGATCAGCCCCAGCATTTT.

The genes are TRBV19 and TRBJ1-5, with 9 nucleotides matching TRBD1. The CDR3 is made up of 13 amino acids. V was clipped by 9 bases and J by 4 bases; unmatched bases: 4. Germline V lookup: CDR1 LNHDA, CDR2 SQIVND (reference sequence). CDR3 nucleotides: TGTGCCAGCAGGACAGGGGAGAATCAGCCCCAGCATTTT. Protein: CASRTGENQPQHF.

The chain is built from TRBV30 and TRBJ1-5; no definite D call. Trimming removed 1 base from V and 3 bases from J, with 13 bases in between. The germline CDR1 and CDR2 sequences are GTSNPN and SVGIG (reference sequence). The CDR3 is made up of 15 amino acids. The CDR3 bases are TGTGCCTGGAGTGGAGGGATCGGGTACAATCAGCCCCAGCATTTT. Protein sequence: CAWSGGIGYNQPQHF. Complete variable domain (other parts from reference TRBV30 and TRBJ1-5): SQTIHQWPATLVQPVGSPLSLECTVEGTSNPNLYWYRQAAGRGLQLLFYSVGIGQISSEVPQNLSASRPQDRQFILSSKKLLLSDSGFYLCAWSGGIGYNQPQHFGDGTRLSIL.

The chain combines TRBV28 with TRBJ2-5; 8 bases match TRBD2. Germline CDR1 is MDHEN and CDR2 is SYDVKM. The CDR3 consists of 15 residues. J was trimmed by 2 bases and V by 6 bases; bases with no gene match: 8. CDR3 sequence reads: CASRSSGGGQETQYF. Here the CDR3 DNA reads TGTGCCAGCAGGTCCTCGGGGGGGGGACAAGAGACCCAGTACTTC.

J is TRBJ1-5 and V is TRBV19; 7 bases match TRBD1. Trimming at V came to 5 bases and at J to 7 bases, leaving 11 bases not matched to a gene. CDR1 and CDR2 from the germline V gene are LNHDA and SQIVND (reference sequence). This CDR3 has 15 residues. The CDR3 loop reads CASSSGGARGQPQHF. The CDR3 DNA follows: TGTGCCAGTAGTTCCGGAGGGGCCAGGGGGCAGCCCCAGCATTTT.

Here the CDR3 reads CASSSGGVDYLPQTQYF. The CDR3 bases are TGTGCCAGCAGCTCGGGCGGGGTGGACTACCTACCGCAGACCCAGTACTTC. The J gene is TRBJ2-5, the V gene TRBV7-3, with D maybe TRBD2 (6 bases). V lost 4 bases and J 6 bases, leaving 24 bases between the germline ends. The CDR3 length is 17 residues. CDR1 and CDR2 (germline): SGHTA, FQGTGA.

V and J are TRBV5-1 and TRBJ2-1; 10 bases are shared with TRBD1. V gave up 7 bases and J gave up 4 bases; unmatched junction bases: 2. The CDR3 is 13 residues long. Germline assignment: CDR1 SGHRS and CDR2 YFSETQ. The CDR3 loop is CASGDRGYNEQFF. As DNA, the CDR3 is TGCGCCAGCGGGGACAGGGGTTACAATGAGCAGTTCTTC.

This chain links TRBV5-6 with TRBJ1-2, with 7 bases matching TRBD1. Unmatched junction bases numbered 9, after V lost 2 bases and J lost 2 bases. Germline assignment: CDR1 SGHDT and CDR2 YYEEEE. The CDR3 is 16 residues long. CDR3 sequence (DNA): TGTGCCAGCAGCTTATTGGGGACAGACAGAAACTATGGCTACACCTTC. As protein: CASSLLGTDRNYGYTF. The full variable domain, completed using reference TRBV5-6 and TRBJ1-2, is DAGVTQSPTHLIKTRGQQVTLRCSPKSGHDTVSWYQQALGQGPQFIFQYYEEEERQRGNFPDRFSGHQFPNYSSELNVNALLLGDSALYLCASSLLGTDRNYGYTFGSGTRLTVV.

J is TRBJ2-5 and V is TRBV20-1, with no clear D. This CDR3 contains 11 residues. From germline, CDR1 is DFQATT and CDR2 SNEGSKA (reference sequence). The V and J ends lost 5 bases and 4 bases respectively, with 8 bases between them. CDR3 amino acids: CSALRRETQYF. In DNA, the CDR3 is TGCAGTGCTCTAAGGAGAGAGACCCAGTACTTC.

CDR3 in amino acids: CASSRGTGEDYGYTF. Here the CDR3 DNA reads TGTGCCAGCTCACGCGGGACAGGGGAGGACTATGGCTACACCTTC. This sequence joins TRBV18 and TRBJ1-2, with 10 positions matching TRBD1. CDR1 and CDR2 from the germline V gene are KGHSH and LQKENI. This CDR3 region has 15 residues. V lost 4 bases and J lost 3; bases outside the gene matches: 5.

The rearrangement links TRBV7-2 to TRBJ1-5, with TRBD1 identical over 9 bases. The CDR3 consists of 15 residues. Trimming took 5 bases from V and 5 from J; bases not matched to a gene: 7. Per the germline V gene, CDR1 is SGHTA and CDR2 is FQGNSA. The CDR3 sequence: CASSLTGGPYQPQHF. CDR3 sequence (DNA): TGTGCCAGCAGCCTAACAGGGGGCCCGTATCAGCCCCAGCATTTT.

The chain is built from TRBV6-1 and TRBJ1-3, with D perhaps matching TRBD1 (6 bases). V lost 7 bases and J 1 base, leaving 11 bases between the germline ends. Germline values: CDR1 MNHNS, CDR2 SASEGT. This CDR3 is 14 amino acids long. The CDR3 DNA reads TGTGCCAGCACCTTACAGGGATCTGGAAACACCATATATTTT. Protein: CASTLQGSGNTIYF.

The sample holds one count of this clone. The CDR3 sequence is CASSAHREQEQYF. CDR3 bases: TGTGCCAGCAGCGCGCACAGGGAGCAGGAGCAGTACTTC. The chain employs TRBV11-2 and TRBJ2-7; a possible D gene is TRBD1 (6 bases). The V end was cut by 5 bases, the J end by 7 bases, with 15 bases between. Germline loops: CDR1 SGHAT, CDR2 FQNNGV. CDR3 length equals 13 residues.

The chain combines TRBV15 with TRBJ2-2; a possible D gene is TRBD2 (5 bases). V lost 0 bases, J lost 4 bases, and 9 bases lay in between. The CDR3 totals 15 residues. The germline V gene encodes CDR1 LNHNV and CDR2 YYDKDF (reference sequence). CDR3 amino acids: CATSRDLAGTGELFF. CDR3 DNA: TGTGCCACCAGCAGAGATTTGGCGGGCACCGGGGAGCTGTTTTTT.

This sequence joins TRBV2 and TRBJ2-5; a weak D match, TRBD2 (5 bases). The CDR3 has 13 amino acids. V lost 4 bases and J lost 5, with 11 bases in between. Germline assignment: CDR1 SNHLY and CDR2 FYNNEI. The CDR3 nucleotides are TGTGCCAGCAGTGTACGGAGGATTGAGACCCAGTACTTC. Its translation is CASSVRRIETQYF.

This chain links TRBV2 with TRBJ2-7; no firm D call. The germline V gene encodes CDR1 SNHLY and CDR2 FYNNEI. CDR3 length equals 12 residues. V shed 8 bases and J shed 1 base, with 9 bases lying between them. The CDR3 sequence is CASGQNSYEQYF. Here the CDR3 DNA reads TGTGCCAGCGGGCAGAATTCCTACGAGCAGTACTTC.

The chain is built from TRBV25-1 and TRBJ2-1; the match to TRBD2 covers 7 bases. V was clipped by 1 base and J by 0 bases; unmatched bases: 6. Germline CDR1 and CDR2: MGHDK and SYGVNS. This CDR3 comprises 17 residues. The CDR3 reads CASSEWGGISSYNEQFF. CDR3 DNA: TGTGCCAGCAGTGAATGGGGAGGGATAAGCTCCTACAATGAGCAGTTCTTC.

In this sample, this clone turned up once. CDR3 region: CASSYSKQGNEQFF. In DNA, the CDR3 is TGTGCCAGCAGTTACTCCAAACAGGGAAATGAGCAGTTCTTC. The rearrangement links TRBV6-5 to TRBJ2-1; D is perhaps TRBD1 (6 bases). V was shortened by 0 bases and J by 7 bases, with 10 bases between the two germline ends. The germline CDR1 and CDR2 sequences are MNHEY and SVGAGI. The CDR3 sequence is 14 residues long.

The chain employs TRBV10-1 and TRBJ2-7, with TRBD1 identical over 8 bases. With 4 bases clipped from V and 2 bases from J, the junction kept 4 bases outside the gene matches. The CDR3 extends over 14 amino acids. Germline V CDR1 and CDR2: WNHNN, SYGVQD (reference sequence). CDR3: CASSGGTGPYEQYF. DNA for the CDR3: TGCGCCAGCAGTGGGGGGACAGGTCCCTACGAGCAGTACTTC.

A word on this clone: The germline gene is not matched at one end of the junction; a read error may be the cause. V usage is TRBV7-9 and J usage is TRBJ2-5, with 10 positions matching TRBD1. The CDR3 sequence is 15 residues long. Germline V gene data show CDR1 as SEHNR and CDR2 as FQNEAQ (reference sequence). CDR3 bases: TGTTCCAGCAGCTTTCGGACAGGGGGAGCTGAGACCCAGTACTTC. It specifies CSSSFRTGGAETQYF. The variable domain in full, with the rest retrieved from reference TRBV7-9 and TRBJ2-5, is DTGVSQNPRHKITKRGQNVTFRCDPISEHNRLYWYRQTLGQGPEFLTYFQNEAQLEKSRLLSDRFSAERPKGSFSTLEIQRTEQGDSAMYLCSSSFRTGGAETQYFGPGTRLLVL.

The rearrangement uses TRBV19 and TRBJ1-2; perhaps TRBD1 as D (6 bases). V was trimmed by 7 bases and J by 4 bases, leaving 16 bases between them. Germline V gene sequence: CDR1 LNHDA, CDR2 SQIVND (reference sequence). CDR3 length: 14 amino acids. The CDR3 here is CASTPTGSPYGYTF. In DNA, the CDR3 is TGTGCCAGTACCCCGACAGGAAGCCCCTATGGCTACACCTTC.

This chain links TRBV29-1 with TRBJ1-2; TRBD1 might be the D (5 bases). Trimming pared 5 bases from V and 12 bases from J, leaving 19 bases between. CDR1 SQVTM and CDR2 ANQGSEA come from the germline V gene. The CDR3 runs 12 residues. The CDR3 nucleotides are TGCAGCGTTAAATCCCCCAGGGAAACAGACACCTTC. Its translation: CSVKSPRETDTF.

This clone was counted a few times. The V call is TRBV5-8, the J call TRBJ1-4; TRBD1 agrees at 7 bases. The trim removed 0 bases at V and 6 bases at J, leaving 11 bases unmatched. CDR1 SGHTS and CDR2 YDEGEE come from the germline V gene. This CDR3 is built from 17 residues. The CDR3 bases are TGTGCCAGCAGCTTGGTCAACAGGGGCTGGGGGGATGAAAAACTGTTTTTT. Translated: CASSLVNRGWGDEKLFF.

This clone was observed a handful of times. The J gene is TRBJ2-7, the V gene TRBV18; TRBD1 aligns across 10 bases. From germline, CDR1 is KGHSH and CDR2 LQKENI. Unmatched junction bases numbered 8, after V lost 2 bases and J lost 7 bases. The CDR3 runs 15 residues. The CDR3, as DNA: TGTGCCAGCTCACCAGACGGGACAGGGGAATGGGAGCAGTACTTC. Amino acid sequence: CASSPDGTGEWEQYF.

This chain uses TRBV28 with TRBJ1-2; D remains unclear. Trimming shortened V by 3 bases and J by 11 bases, and 10 bases separated the two germline ends. The CDR3 loop spans 11 amino acids. Germline CDR1 reads MDHEN; CDR2 reads SYDVKM. CDR3 coding DNA: TGTGCCAGCAGTTTTCTTCGGGGATACACCTTC. Protein sequence: CASSFLRGYTF.

In its sample, this clone was seen once. The chain joins TRBV9 to TRBJ2-2; 9 nucleotides line up with TRBD2. The CDR3 covers 15 residues. With 4 bases clipped from V and 1 base from J, the junction kept 2 bases outside the gene matches. Germline V lookup: CDR1 SGDLS, CDR2 YYNGEE. The CDR3 sequence: CASSILAGNTGELFF. Written as DNA, the CDR3 is TGTGCCAGCAGCATACTAGCGGGGAACACCGGGGAGCTGTTTTTT.